The 22 T cell receptor beta chains below were found in one sample sequenced in a study of T cells in Graves' hyperthyroidism and ophthalmopathy. Using RNA transcripts as the source, TCR beta CDR3 regions were amplified. Initially, a first-round RT-PCR of the TCR CDR3 employed the HTBI primer set. MiXCR was run by TCRdb on the multiplex PCR reads, yielding one entry per CDR3 protein. The table lists some 720,000 distinct CDR3 sequences, around 15% of them singletons. The source material was blood. These receptors all stem from a man aged 18 to 29 with Graves' hyperthyroidism.

This clonotype was counted ten times or more. The rearrangement links TRBV20-1 to TRBJ2-1, with 12 bases matching TRBD2. CDR1 DFQATT and CDR2 SNEGSKA come from the germline V gene (reference sequence). J was trimmed by 12 bases and V by 2 bases; bases with no gene match: 11. The CDR3 totals 15 residues. CDR3 protein: CSARLAGGIGGGQFF. Written as DNA, the CDR3 is TGCAGTGCTAGACTAGCGGGAGGGATTGGCGGGGGGCAGTTCTTC.

Regarding this clonotype: A read error may produce the germline difference seen at one junction end. The J gene is TRBJ1-1, the V gene TRBV14; D gene uncertain. The CDR3 contains 14 residues. Germline CDR1 SGHDN, CDR2 FVKESK. CDR3 in DNA: TGTGCCAGCAGCCAATATGGCCCGAACAGTGAAGCTTTCTTT. Its protein is CASSQYGPNSEAFF.

The chain couples TRBV12-5 to TRBJ2-5; TRBD2 agrees at 9 bases. The CDR3 covers 16 residues. The V gene end was trimmed by 0 bases and the J gene end by 1 base; junction bases not matched to a gene: 3. Germline V gives CDR1 LGHNT, CDR2 FRNRAP. In DNA, the CDR3 is TGTGCTAGTGGTTTGGTTACTAGCGGGCTCCAAGAGACCCAGTACTTC. This translates into CASGLVTSGLQETQYF.

This clonotype was seen at least ten times. This sequence joins TRBV28 and TRBJ2-1; 10 positions match TRBD2. The CDR3 loop spans 14 amino acids. The trim removed 8 bases at V and 9 bases at J, leaving 10 bases unmatched. Germline V CDR1 and CDR2: MDHEN, SYDVKM. Written as DNA, the CDR3 is TGTGCCAGCTTCTTAGCGGGAGGAGGGGGTGAGCAGTTCTTC. Residues: CASFLAGGGGEQFF.

This sequence joins TRBV2 and TRBJ1-5; maybe TRBD1 (5 bases). The CDR3 covers 16 residues. V was clipped by 0 bases and J by 2 bases, with 11 bases between them. Germline CDR1 SNHLY, CDR2 FYNNEI. CDR3 sequence: CASSEAVWGGNQPQHF. CDR3 DNA sequence: TGTGCCAGCAGTGAAGCTGTTTGGGGCGGCAATCAGCCCCAGCATTTT.

This clonotype was seen only a few times. The CDR3 DNA reads TGTGCCAGCAGTTCCTCAACCGGACAGGGAGGAAACATTCAGTACTTC. Its protein product is CASSSSTGQGGNIQYF. The V and J genes are TRBV6-5 and TRBJ2-4, with 8 bases matching TRBD1. The CDR3 sequence is 16 residues long. V was clipped by 4 bases and J by 6 bases; unmatched bases: 11. Germline CDR1 reads MNHEY; CDR2 reads SVGAGI.

The chain couples TRBV12-3 or TRBV12-4 to TRBJ1-6; no reliable D call. V was trimmed by 6 bases and J by 8 bases, leaving 14 bases between them. This CDR3 has 14 amino acids. CDR3 in DNA: TGTGCCAGCAGCCCGTTAACGTTGGATTCACCCCTCCACTTT. Protein sequence: CASSPLTLDSPLHF.

Note on this clonotype: A much bigger clone sits one base away, suggesting this may be a read error. The conserved closing phenylalanine or tryptophan is absent in this CDR3, likely reflecting a read error. This rearrangement joins TRBV7-9 to TRBJ2-3; 8 bases are a match to TRBD2. Per germline, CDR1 SEHNR and CDR2 FQNEAQ (reference sequence). The CDR3 is 15 amino acids. J was trimmed by 3 bases and V by 8 bases; bases with no gene match: 10. The CDR3 spells CASHRAGAGTDTQYL. CDR3 DNA sequence: TGTGCCAGCCACCGAGCGGGAGCGGGAACAGATACGCAGTATCTT.

This clonotype was recorded at least ten times. J is TRBJ1-6 and V is TRBV28; D not resolved. Per germline, CDR1 MDHEN and CDR2 SYDVKM. The length of the CDR3 is 14 residues. Deletions cut 6 bases from V and 6 bases from J, with 12 bases between. The CDR3 DNA reads TGTGCCAGCAGGTACAGAACTCGTAATTCACCCCTCCACTTT. This sequence encodes CASRYRTRNSPLHF.

This sequence joins TRBV6-4 and TRBJ2-4, with 7 bases fitting TRBD1. V lost 6 bases and J lost 5; bases outside the gene matches: 10. This CDR3 comprises 15 residues. The germline gives CDR1 MRHNA, CDR2 SNTAGT. The CDR3 sequence is CASRATGPTQNIQYF. CDR3 bases: TGTGCCAGCAGGGCGACAGGGCCGACCCAAAACATTCAGTACTTC.

In this sample, this clonotype turned up many times. The CDR3 DNA sequence: TGCAGTGCTCAGGCCGGGGACAGGTCCTACGAGCAGTACTTC. Residues: CSAQAGDRSYEQYF. The V gene is TRBV20-1, the J gene TRBJ2-7, with 8 bases fitting TRBD1. This CDR3 is built from 14 residues. Germline V gene lookup returns CDR1 DFQATT and CDR2 SNEGSKA (reference sequence). Trimming took 5 bases from V and 1 from J; bases not matched to a gene: 7.

This clonotype was recorded at least ten times. The rearrangement joins TRBV30 to TRBJ2-3, with TRBD1 matching 8 bases. The J segment lost 2 bases and the V segment lost 3 bases, leaving 7 bases of the junction unmatched. The CDR3 consists of 15 residues. In germline, CDR1 is GTSNPN, CDR2 SVGIG (reference sequence). CDR3 region: CAWRDRTGTTDTQYF. DNA for the CDR3: TGTGCCTGGAGGGATAGGACAGGGACCACAGATACGCAGTATTTT.

This clonotype was seen repeatedly, ten times or more. V and J are TRBV28 and TRBJ2-7; tentatively, D is TRBD2 (6 bases). V was shortened by 5 bases and J by 0 bases, with 14 bases between the two germline ends. CDR3 size: 15 residues. CDR1 and CDR2 (germline): MDHEN, SYDVKM. The CDR3 sequence is CASSSPGGTSYEQYF. Here the CDR3 DNA reads TGTGCCAGCAGTAGCCCCGGCGGGACCTCCTACGAGCAGTACTTC. Full variable domain (rest looked up from reference TRBV28 and TRBJ2-7): DVKVTQSSRYLVKRTGEKVFLECVQDMDHENMFWYRQDPGLGLRLIYFSYDVKMKEKGDIPEGYSVSREKKERFSLILESASTNQTSMYLCASSSPGGTSYEQYFGPGTRLTVT.

This clonotype was found a few times. The J gene is TRBJ2-3, the V gene TRBV7-9, with 10 bases aligning to TRBD2. There are 17 residues in the CDR3. The J segment lost 2 bases and the V segment lost 6 bases, leaving 11 bases of the junction unmatched. In germline, CDR1 is SEHNR, CDR2 FQNEAQ (reference sequence). In DNA, the CDR3 is TGTGCCAGCAGTCCGGCGCCTAGCGGGGGCCTCACAGATACGCAGTATTTT. This translates into CASSPAPSGGLTDTQYF.

The rearrangement joins TRBV7-2 to TRBJ2-2, with 10 bases that match TRBD2. CDR3 length: 18 amino acids. Germline loops: CDR1 SGHTA, CDR2 FQGNSA. With 3 bases clipped from V and 5 bases from J, the junction kept 12 bases outside the gene matches. The CDR3 reads CASSFRLAGAGRTGELFF. The DNA of the CDR3 is TGTGCCAGCAGCTTTAGGCTAGCGGGGGCTGGGAGGACCGGGGAGCTGTTTTTT.

In this sample, this clonotype turned up many times. This chain joins TRBV18 and TRBJ2-3; either TRBD1 or TRBD2 may fit D (5 bases each). CDR1 is KGHSH, CDR2 LQKENI, per germline. V lost 6 bases to trimming and J lost 5 bases, with 36 bases between them. This CDR3 is built from 21 residues. Written as DNA, the CDR3 is TGTGCCAGCTCCCAAGCCCTCAGGGACCCGGGCGGCGCCCCAGGGCGAGATACGCAGTATTTT. This translates into CASSQALRDPGGAPGRDTQYF. The variable domain in full, with the rest retrieved from reference TRBV18 and TRBJ2-3, is NAGVMQNPRHLVRRRGQEARLRCSPMKGHSHVYWYRQLPEEGLKFMVYLQKENIIDESGMPKERFSAEFPKEGPSILRIQQVVRGDSAAYFCASSQALRDPGGAPGRDTQYFGPGTRLTVL.

This chain joins TRBV20-1 and TRBJ2-5, with 9 bases lining up with TRBD1. J lost 4 bases, V lost 4 bases, and 7 bases had no gene match. Germline V gene data show CDR1 as DFQATT and CDR2 as SNEGSKA (reference sequence). The CDR3 has 14 residues. The CDR3 sequence is CSATTGTGRETQYF. The CDR3 bases are TGCAGTGCTACCACCGGGACAGGGAGAGAGACCCAGTACTTC.

The V and J genes are TRBV11-3 and TRBJ2-2, with 9 bases that match TRBD2. Germline V gives CDR1 SGHNT, CDR2 YENEEA. Losses at the gene ends were 8 bases for V and 3 bases for J; bases not matched to a gene: 10. The CDR3 contains 16 residues. The CDR3 nucleotides are TGTGCCAGCGGATCCGGGACTAGCCCTGACACCGGGGAGCTGTTTTTT. Translated, it gives CASGSGTSPDTGELFF.

This clonotype was counted a few times. This chain connects TRBV7-2 to TRBJ2-3; 9 bases fit TRBD2. This CDR3 region has 16 residues. V was pared by 5 bases and J by 3 bases, with 9 bases of the junction left unmatched. The germline CDR1 and CDR2 sequences are SGHTA and FQGNSA. CDR3: CASSQEAAGGTDTQYF. As DNA, the CDR3 is TGTGCCAGCAGCCAAGAAGCAGCGGGAGGTACAGATACGCAGTATTTT. Looking up the rest from reference TRBV7-2 and TRBJ2-3 gives the full variable domain: GAGVSQSPSNKVTEKGKDVELRCDPISGHTALYWYRQSLGQGLEFLIYFQGNSAPDKSGLPSDRFSAERTGGSVSTLTIQRTQQEDSAVYLCASSQEAAGGTDTQYFGPGTRLTVL.

The chain links TRBV7-9 to TRBJ1-1; unclear D gene. This CDR3 has 13 residues. Germline CDR1 and CDR2: SEHNR and FQNEAQ (reference sequence). V was trimmed by 2 bases and J by 6 bases, leaving 10 bases between them. CDR3 sequence (DNA): TGTGCCAGCAGCTTAATGGCAGAAGCTGAAGCTTTCTTT. Its protein product is CASSLMAEAEAFF.

This chain connects TRBV5-4 to TRBJ2-2; TRBD2 agrees at 13 bases. The CDR3 spans 16 residues. J gave up 7 bases and V 3 bases, and 6 bases lay outside the gene matches. Germline-derived CDR1 and CDR2 are SGHNT and YYREEE (reference sequence). This CDR3 is CASSSTSGGYVGELFF. DNA for the CDR3: TGTGCCAGCAGCTCGACTAGCGGGGGGTATGTCGGGGAGCTGTTTTTT.

The chain recombines TRBV6-1 with TRBJ1-4; possibly TRBD1 for D (5 bases). V dropped 7 bases and J dropped 6 bases, with 15 bases sitting between them. The CDR3 runs 14 residues. Germline V gene sequence: CDR1 MNHNS, CDR2 SASEGT. CDR3 region: CASTPRGTYEKLFF. DNA of the CDR3: TGTGCCAGCACCCCTCGGGGGACCTATGAAAAACTGTTTTTT.